The clone carrying this T cell receptor (beta chain) turned up a few times. Its specificity is not known. Trimming removed 0 bases at V and 0 bases at J, with 24 bases between. Per germline, CDR1 SGHAT and CDR2 FQDESV (reference sequence). The length of the CDR3 is 21 residues. In making TCR beta libraries, quantitative 5'-RACE with molecular barcodes was used. From the 5' RACE reads, TCRdb called clonotypes with MiXCR, one entry per CDR3 protein. This sample has 650,000 to 800,000 distinct CDR3 sequences, with around 20% found just once. The sample comes from a study of CD8 T cells in ankylosing spondylitis. Notes on the study in general: There was a TCR beta motif, made of several highly homologous variants, that appeared characteristic of ankylosing spondylitis blood. Disease-linked clones were found to be CD8+ and relatively rare in peripheral blood. Earlier reports found some motif variants in synovial fluid and blood in reactive arthritis. Significantly higher representation of disease-linked clones was reported for matched ankylosing spondylitis synovial fluid.

Sequenced material: blood, either unsorted or a sorted T cell fraction (not recorded which). The chain carries TRBV11-1 and TRBJ2-1; possibly TRBD1 for D (7 bases). This TCR came from a male donor with ankylosing spondylitis. CDR3 coding DNA: TGTGCCAGCAGCTTAGCCCGTGGATGGCAGGGGGGCCTTAGCTCCTACAATGAGCAGTTCTTC. It codes for CASSLARGWQGGLSSYNEQFF.